The present entry profiles one T cell receptor beta chain with its context. The target antigen is unknown. The CDR3 carries no conserved terminal phenylalanine or tryptophan, so it likely arises from a read error. These data originate in a study of tumor-infiltrating lymphocytes in primary liver carcinoma. As for the study in general: Staged T1-T3 N0M0, the tumors had sizes that ranged from about 4.2 to 11 cm across.

The CDR3 contains 17 residues. CDR1 is MNHNY and CDR2 is SVGAGI in the germline V gene (reference sequence). V lost 4 bases and J lost 5, with 24 bases in between. TCR beta cDNA was made from roughly 450 ng total RNA with a constant-region primer. ARM-PCR, slightly modified, supplied the TCR beta libraries through three nested multiplex PCR rounds. For around 10 cycles apiece, the opening two PCR rounds ran with TRBV1-TRBV30 forward primers and a C-beta reverse primer. TCRdb reprocessed the multiplex PCR reads with MiXCR, giving one entry per CDR3 protein. Among tens of thousands of distinct CDR3 sequences listed, 60% to 80% were seen once. RNA and DNA were co-extracted from approximately 20-30 mg of unsorted bulk tissue. Through surgical resection, the patients' primary liver carcinoma was treated. Each tumor had five separate regions sampled. Study findings and constraints: Significantly larger top-250-clone fractions were found in tumors than in blood (p = 0.039).

J is TRBJ2-7 and V is TRBV6-6; D is possibly TRBD1 (6 bases). This clonotype was obtained from a man aged 35 to 55 with primary liver carcinoma and hepatitis B virus infection. Source material: liver tumor tissue from sampling region 5. Subset of the sample: tumor region T5, tumor centre. CDR3 protein: CASSSSSNQGPRDEQYL. The CDR3, as DNA: TGTGCCAGCAGTTCGTCGTCGAACCAGGGGCCTAGGGACGAGCAGTACCTC.